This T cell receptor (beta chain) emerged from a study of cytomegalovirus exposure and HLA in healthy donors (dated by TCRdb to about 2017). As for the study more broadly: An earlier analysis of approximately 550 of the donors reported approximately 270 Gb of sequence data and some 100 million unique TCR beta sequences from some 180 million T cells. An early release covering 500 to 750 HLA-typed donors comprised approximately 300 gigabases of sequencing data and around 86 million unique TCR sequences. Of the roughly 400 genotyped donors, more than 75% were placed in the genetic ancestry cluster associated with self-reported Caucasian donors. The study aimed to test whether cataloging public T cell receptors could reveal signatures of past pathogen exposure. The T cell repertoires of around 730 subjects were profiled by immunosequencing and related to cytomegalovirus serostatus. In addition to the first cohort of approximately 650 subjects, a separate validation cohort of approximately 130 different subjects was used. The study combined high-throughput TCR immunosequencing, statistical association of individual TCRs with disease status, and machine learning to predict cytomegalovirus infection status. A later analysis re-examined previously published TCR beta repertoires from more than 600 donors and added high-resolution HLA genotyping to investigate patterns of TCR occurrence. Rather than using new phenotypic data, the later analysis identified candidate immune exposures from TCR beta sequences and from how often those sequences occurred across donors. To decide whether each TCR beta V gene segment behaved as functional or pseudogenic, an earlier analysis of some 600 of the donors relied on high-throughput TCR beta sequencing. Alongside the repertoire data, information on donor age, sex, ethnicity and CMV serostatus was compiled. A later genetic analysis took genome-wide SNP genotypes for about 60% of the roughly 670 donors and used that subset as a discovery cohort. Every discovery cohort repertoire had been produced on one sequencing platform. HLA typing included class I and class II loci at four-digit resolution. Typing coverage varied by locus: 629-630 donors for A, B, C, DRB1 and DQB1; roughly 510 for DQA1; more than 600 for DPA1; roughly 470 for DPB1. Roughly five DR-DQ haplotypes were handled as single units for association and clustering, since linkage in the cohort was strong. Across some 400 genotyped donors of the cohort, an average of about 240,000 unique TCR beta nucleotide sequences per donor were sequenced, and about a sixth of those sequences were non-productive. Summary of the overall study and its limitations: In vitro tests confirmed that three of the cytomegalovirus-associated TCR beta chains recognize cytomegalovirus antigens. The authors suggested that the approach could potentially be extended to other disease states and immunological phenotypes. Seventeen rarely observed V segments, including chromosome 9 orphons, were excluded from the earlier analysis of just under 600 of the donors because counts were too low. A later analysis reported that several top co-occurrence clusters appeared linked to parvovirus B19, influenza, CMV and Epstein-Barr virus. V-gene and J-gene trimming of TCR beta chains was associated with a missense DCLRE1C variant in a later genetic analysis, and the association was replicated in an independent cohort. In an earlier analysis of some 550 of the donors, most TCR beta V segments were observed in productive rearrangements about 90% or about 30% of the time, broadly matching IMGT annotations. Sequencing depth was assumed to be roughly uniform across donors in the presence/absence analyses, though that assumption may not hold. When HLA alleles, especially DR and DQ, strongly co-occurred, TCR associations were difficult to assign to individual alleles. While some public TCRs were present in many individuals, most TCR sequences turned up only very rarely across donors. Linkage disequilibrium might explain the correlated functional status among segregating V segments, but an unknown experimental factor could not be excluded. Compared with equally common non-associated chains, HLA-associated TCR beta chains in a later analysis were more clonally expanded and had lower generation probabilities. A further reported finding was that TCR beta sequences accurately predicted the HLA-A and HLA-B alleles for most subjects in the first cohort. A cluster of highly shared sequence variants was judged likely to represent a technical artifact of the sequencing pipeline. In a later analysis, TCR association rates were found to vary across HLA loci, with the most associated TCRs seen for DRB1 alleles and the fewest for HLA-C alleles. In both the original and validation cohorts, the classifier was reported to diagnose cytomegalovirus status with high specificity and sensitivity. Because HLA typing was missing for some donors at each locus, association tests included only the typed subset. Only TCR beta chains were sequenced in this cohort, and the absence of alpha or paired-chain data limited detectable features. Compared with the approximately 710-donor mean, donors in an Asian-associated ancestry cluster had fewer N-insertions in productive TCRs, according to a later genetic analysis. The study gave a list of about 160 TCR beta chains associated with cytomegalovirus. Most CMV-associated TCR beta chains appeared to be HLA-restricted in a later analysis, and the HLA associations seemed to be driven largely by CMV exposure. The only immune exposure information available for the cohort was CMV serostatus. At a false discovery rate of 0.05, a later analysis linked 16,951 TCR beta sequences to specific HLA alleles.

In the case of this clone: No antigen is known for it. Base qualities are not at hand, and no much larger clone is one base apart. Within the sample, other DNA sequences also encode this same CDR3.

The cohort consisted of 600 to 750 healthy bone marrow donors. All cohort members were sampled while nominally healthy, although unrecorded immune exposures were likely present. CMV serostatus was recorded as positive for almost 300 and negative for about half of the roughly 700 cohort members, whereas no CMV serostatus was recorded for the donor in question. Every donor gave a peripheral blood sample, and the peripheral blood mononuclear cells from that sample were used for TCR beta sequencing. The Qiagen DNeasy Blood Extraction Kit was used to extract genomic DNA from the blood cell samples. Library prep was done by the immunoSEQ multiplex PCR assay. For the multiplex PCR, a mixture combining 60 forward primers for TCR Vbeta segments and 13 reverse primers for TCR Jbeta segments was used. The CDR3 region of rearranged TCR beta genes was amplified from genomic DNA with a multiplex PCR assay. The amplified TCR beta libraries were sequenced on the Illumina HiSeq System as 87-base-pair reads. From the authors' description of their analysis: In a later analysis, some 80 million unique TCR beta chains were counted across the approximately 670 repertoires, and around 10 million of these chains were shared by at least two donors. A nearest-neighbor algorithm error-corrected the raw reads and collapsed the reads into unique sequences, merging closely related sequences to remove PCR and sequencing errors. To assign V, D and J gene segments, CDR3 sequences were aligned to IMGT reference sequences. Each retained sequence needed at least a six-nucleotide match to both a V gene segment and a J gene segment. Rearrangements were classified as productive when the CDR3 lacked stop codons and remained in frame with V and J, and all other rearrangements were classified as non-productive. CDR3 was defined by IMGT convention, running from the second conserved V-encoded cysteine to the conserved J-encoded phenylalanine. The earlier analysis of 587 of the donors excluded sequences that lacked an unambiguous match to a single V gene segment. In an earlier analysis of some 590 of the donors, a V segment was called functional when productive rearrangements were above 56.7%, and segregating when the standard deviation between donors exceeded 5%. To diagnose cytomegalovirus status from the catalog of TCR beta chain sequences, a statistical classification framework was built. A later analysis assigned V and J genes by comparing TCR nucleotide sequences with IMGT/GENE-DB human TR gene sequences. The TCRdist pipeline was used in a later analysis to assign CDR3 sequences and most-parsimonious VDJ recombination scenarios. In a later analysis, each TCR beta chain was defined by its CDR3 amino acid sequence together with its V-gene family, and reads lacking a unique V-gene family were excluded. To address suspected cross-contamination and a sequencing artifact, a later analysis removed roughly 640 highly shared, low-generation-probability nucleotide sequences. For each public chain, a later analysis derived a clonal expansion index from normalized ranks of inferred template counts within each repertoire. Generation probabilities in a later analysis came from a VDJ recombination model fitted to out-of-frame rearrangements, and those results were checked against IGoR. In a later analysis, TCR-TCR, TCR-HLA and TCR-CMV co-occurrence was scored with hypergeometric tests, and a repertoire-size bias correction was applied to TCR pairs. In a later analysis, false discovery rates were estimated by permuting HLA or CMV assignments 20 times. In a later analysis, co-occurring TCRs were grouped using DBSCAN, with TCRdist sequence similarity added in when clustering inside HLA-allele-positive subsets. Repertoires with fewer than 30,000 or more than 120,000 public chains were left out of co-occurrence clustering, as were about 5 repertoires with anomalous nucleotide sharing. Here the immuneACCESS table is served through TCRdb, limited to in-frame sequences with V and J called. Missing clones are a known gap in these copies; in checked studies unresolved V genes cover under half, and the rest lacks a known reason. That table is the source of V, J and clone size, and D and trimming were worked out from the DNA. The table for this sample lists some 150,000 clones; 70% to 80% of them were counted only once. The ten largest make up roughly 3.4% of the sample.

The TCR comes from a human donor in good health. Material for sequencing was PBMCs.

Read as DNA, the sequence is TGTGCCAGCAGTTCGCGGACTAGGGGCCAAGAGACCCAGTACTTC. This sequence encodes CASSSRTRGQETQYF. The chain couples TRBV27 to TRBJ2-5, and 7 junctional nucleotides match TRBD2. Taken from cysteine to phenylalanine, the CDR3 has 15 residues. Here the CDR3 DNA is all that survives: 45 bases in frame from base 1. V is pruned by 4 bases and J by 1 base, leaving 6 bases of the junction without a gene match. From the germline V gene (reference sequence), CDR1 is MNHEY and CDR2 is SMNVEV.